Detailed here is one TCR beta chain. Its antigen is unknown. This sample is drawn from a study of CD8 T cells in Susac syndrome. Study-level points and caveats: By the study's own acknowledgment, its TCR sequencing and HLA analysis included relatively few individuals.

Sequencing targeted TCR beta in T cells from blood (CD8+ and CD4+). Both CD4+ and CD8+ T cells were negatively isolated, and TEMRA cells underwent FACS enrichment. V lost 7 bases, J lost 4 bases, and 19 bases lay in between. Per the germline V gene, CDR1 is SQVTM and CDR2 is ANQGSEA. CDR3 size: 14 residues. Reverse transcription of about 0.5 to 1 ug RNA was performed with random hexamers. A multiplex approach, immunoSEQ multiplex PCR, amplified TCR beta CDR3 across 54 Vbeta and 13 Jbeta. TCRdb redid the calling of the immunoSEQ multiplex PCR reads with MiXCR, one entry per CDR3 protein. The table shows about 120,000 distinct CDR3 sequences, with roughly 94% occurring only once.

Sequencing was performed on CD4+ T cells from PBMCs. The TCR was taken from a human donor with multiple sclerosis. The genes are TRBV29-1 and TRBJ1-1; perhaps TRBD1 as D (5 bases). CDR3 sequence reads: CSAMGLRGSTEAFF. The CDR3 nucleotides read TGCAGCGCCATGGGACTCCGGGGAAGCACTGAAGCTTTCTTT. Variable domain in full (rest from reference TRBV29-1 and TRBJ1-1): SAVISQKPSRDICQRGTSLTIQCQVDSQVTMMFWYRQQPGQSLTLIATANQGSEATYESGFVIDKFPISRPNLTFSTLTVSNMSPEDSSIYLCSAMGLRGSTEAFFGQGTRLTVV.